The T cell receptor (beta chain) under discussion was sequenced for a study of CD8 T cells in ankylosing spondylitis. Study observations and caveats: Matched synovial fluid from ankylosing spondylitis patients was reported to be enriched for disease-linked clones.

The germline gives CDR1 MDHEN, CDR2 SYDVKM. The CDR3 runs to 14 residues. Trimming shortened V by 6 bases and J by 4 bases, and 16 bases separated the two germline ends. MiXCR, run by TCRdb on the 5' RACE reads, gives a single entry per CDR3 protein. The sample carries fewer than 50,000 distinct CDR3 sequences, approximately 11% recorded once. A word on this clonotype: No antigen is known for it. A much larger clone differs from this one at a single base, so this may be a read error.

This chain joins TRBV28 and TRBJ2-7, with D maybe TRBD2 (6 bases). The source of this sequence is a male donor with ankylosing spondylitis or in good health (not recorded which). The sample consisted of blood, either unsorted or a sorted T cell fraction (not recorded which). The CDR3, as DNA: TGTGCCAGCAGGTTAGGGGACGGGAGATACGAGCAGTACTTC. This sequence encodes CASRLGDGRYEQYF.